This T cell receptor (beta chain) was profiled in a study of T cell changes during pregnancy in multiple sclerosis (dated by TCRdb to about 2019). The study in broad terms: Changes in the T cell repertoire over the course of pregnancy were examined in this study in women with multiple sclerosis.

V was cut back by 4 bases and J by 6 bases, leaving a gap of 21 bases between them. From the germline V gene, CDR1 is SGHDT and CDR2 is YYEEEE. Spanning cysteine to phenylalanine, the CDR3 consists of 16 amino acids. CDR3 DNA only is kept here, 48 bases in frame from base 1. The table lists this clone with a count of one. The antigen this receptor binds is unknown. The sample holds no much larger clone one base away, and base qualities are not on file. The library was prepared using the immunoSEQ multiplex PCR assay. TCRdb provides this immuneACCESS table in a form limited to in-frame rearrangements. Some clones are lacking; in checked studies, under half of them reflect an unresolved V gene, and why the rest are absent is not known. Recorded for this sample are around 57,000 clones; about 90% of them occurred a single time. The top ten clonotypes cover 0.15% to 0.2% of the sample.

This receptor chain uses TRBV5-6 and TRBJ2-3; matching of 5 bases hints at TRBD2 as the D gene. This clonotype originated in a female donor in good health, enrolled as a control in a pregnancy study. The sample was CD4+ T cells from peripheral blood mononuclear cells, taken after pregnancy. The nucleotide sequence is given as TGTGCCAGCAGCCCTTTCTTCGCCTCGGGATCCGATACGCAGTATTTT. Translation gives CASSPFFASGSDTQYF. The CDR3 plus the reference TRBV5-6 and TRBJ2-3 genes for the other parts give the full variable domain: DAGVTQSPTHLIKTRGQQVTLRCSPKSGHDTVSWYQQALGQGPQFIFQYYEEEERQRGNFPDRFSGHQFPNYSSELNVNALLLGDSALYLCASSPFFASGSDTQYFGPGTRLTVL.